The clone carrying this TCR beta chain was seen a handful of times. Its target is not known. TCR cDNA was made by 5'RACE template switching, adding a universal primer site and UMIs. MiXCR, run by TCRdb on the 5' RACE reads, gives a single entry per CDR3 protein. The sample records some 300,000 distinct CDR3 sequences, roughly 8.6% being singletons. This sample stems from a study of T cells after yellow fever vaccination. The germline gives CDR1 DFQATT, CDR2 SNEGSKA (reference sequence). Trimming shortened V by 5 bases and J by 7 bases, and 21 bases separated the two germline ends. The CDR3 covers 15 residues. Broader study findings: By day 5 rather than day 15, the secondary response had peaked, though it was weaker. Detected again after the booster were most primary-vaccination clones, at nearly 97% CD4 and about 89% CD8. Relatively few clonotypes were ones that appeared in both CD4 and CD8 compartments.

The sequence derives from a man aged 18 to 29 who received the YFV17D yellow fever vaccine. Here the sequenced sample was PBMCs, taken roughly seven weeks after the first yellow fever vaccination. The chain joins TRBV20-1 to TRBJ2-1, with D possibly being TRBD2 (6 bases). CDR3 sequence reads: CSAFLRGSRVNEQFF. The CDR3 DNA is TGCAGTGCTTTTCTACGGGGGTCCCGGGTAAATGAGCAGTTCTTC.